This passage covers 2 T cell receptor beta chains from one sample sequenced in a study of blood T cell repertoires in COVID-19. Generated by immunoSEQ multiplex PCR, the TCRdb table keeps only in-frame clones and is missing some. Here the sample spans roughly 14,000 clones, about 86% being singletons. The specimen was peripheral blood. The receptor set was obtained from a human donor in a cohort sampled during active COVID-19.

The chain employs TRBV5-5 and TRBJ2-3; the D gene is possibly TRBD1 (6 bases). The CDR3 totals 15 residues. The germline gives CDR1 SGHKS, CDR2 YYEKEE (reference sequence). V was pared by 1 base and J by 4 bases, with 13 bases between. The CDR3 DNA reads TGTGCCAGCAGCTTGACAGGGTCCTCCCCAGATACGCAGTATTTT. It yields the protein CASSLTGSSPDTQYF. Combining the CDR3 with reference TRBV5-5 and TRBJ2-3 gives the whole variable domain DAGVTQSPTHLIKTRGQQVTLRCSPISGHKSVSWYQQVLGQGPQFIFQYYEKEERGRGNFPDRFSARQFPNYSSELNVNALLLGDSALYLCASSLTGSSPDTQYFGPGTRLTVL.

V gene TRBV10-3 combines with J gene TRBJ2-1, with unresolved D. CDR3 length: 12 residues. Germline CDR1 ENHRY, CDR2 SYGVKD. Trimming pared 4 bases from V and 6 bases from J, leaving 7 bases between. The CDR3 here is CAISGYGNEQFF. The CDR3 DNA is TGTGCCATCAGTGGCTACGGCAATGAGCAGTTCTTC.